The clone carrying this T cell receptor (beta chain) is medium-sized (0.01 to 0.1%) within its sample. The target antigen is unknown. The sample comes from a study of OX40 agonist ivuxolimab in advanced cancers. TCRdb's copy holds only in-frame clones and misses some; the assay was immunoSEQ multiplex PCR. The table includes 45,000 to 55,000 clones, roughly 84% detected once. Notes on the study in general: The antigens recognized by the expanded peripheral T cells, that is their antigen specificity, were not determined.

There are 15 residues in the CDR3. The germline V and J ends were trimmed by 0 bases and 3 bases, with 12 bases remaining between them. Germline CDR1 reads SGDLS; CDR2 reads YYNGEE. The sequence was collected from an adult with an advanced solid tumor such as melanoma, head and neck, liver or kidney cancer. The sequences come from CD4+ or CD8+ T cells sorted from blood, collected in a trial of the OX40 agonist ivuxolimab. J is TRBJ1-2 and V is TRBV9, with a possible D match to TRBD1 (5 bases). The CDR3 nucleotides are TGTGCCAGCAGCGTAGGGGGGGACTGGGACTATGGCTACACCTTC. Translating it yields CASSVGGDWDYGYTF.